This TCR beta chain was obtained from a study of a mutant IDH1 vaccine in newly diagnosed glioma (dated by TCRdb to 2020 to 2023). Context from the whole study: Patients received eight vaccinations in weeks 1, 3, 5, 7, 11, 15, 19 and 23, corresponding to visits V03 through V10. Vaccination began 4-6 weeks after radiotherapy alone, or alongside temozolomide cycles in the chemotherapy-containing groups. The approximately 32 treated patients were roughly 60% male and roughly 38% female, with a mean age of 40.4 years. Before enrollment, most patients had been given radiochemotherapy with temozolomide as standard therapy, while the rest had received either radiotherapy alone or temozolomide alone. Peripheral blood samples were drawn at six visits, namely V03 (baseline), V05, V07, V10, V12 and V13. Longitudinal TCRB deep sequencing was done for 20 to 25 treated patients, wherever samples were available for exploratory analyses. Broader findings and caveats from the paper: PBMC samples for TCRB deep sequencing were selected based on availability. Pseudoprogression seemed to be unrelated to changes in the top peripheral T cell clonotypes found by TCRB sequencing. The authors noted that analyses of patient blood samples could not be reproduced because of sample limitations. Immune responses induced by the vaccine were seen in about 93% of patients across multiple MHC alleles.

In the paper's terms, the time point label means: week 11, during vaccination. A 20-mer mutant IDH1 peptide at 300 micrograms in Montanide made up each vaccine dose, which was injected subcutaneously together with topical imiquimod. Newly diagnosed WHO grade 3 or 4 IDH1-mutant astrocytomas showing loss of nuclear ATRX were present in the donors. The samples were drawn from NOA16, a multicentre, single-arm, open-label phase I trial in Germany that tested a mutant IDH1 peptide vaccine in humans for the first time. Genomic DNA for TCRB sequencing was extracted from EDTA blood using the DNeasy Blood and Tissue Kit. This clone is considered medium-sized (0.01 to 0.1%). Which antigen it targets is not known. It has no much larger one-base neighbor in the sample; base qualities were not kept. The receptor library was made with the immunoSEQ multiplex PCR assay. Following the manufacturer's protocol, the hsTCRB Kit was used to amplify rearranged TCR beta chain sequences. Sequencing of TCRB libraries was carried out on an Illumina MiSeq. The original methods were these. The proprietary platform of the kit vendor was used for demultiplexing, trimming and gene mapping. What TCRdb holds here is the immuneACCESS table cut down to in-frame rearrangements. Part of the clones is not present; checked against another copy, under half of the missing clones reflect an unresolved V gene, and the others are unexplained. For V, J and clone size, that table is used; D and trimming come from the DNA. The sample has more than 50,000 clones on record, about four fifths of them singletons. The ten largest make up approximately 6.1% of the sample.

Counted from cysteine to phenylalanine, this CDR3 has 15 amino acids. The entry retains the CDR3 DNA only, 45 bases that are in frame from base 1. CDR1 and CDR2 are read off the germline V gene (reference sequence) as MNHEY and SMNVEV. Trimming takes 6 bases from V and 4 bases from J, and the germline ends sit 18 bases apart. Recombination joined TRBV27 with TRBJ1-1, and the D gene may be TRBD1, 5 bases matching. The starting material was PBMCs, obtained from a glioma patient whose treatment included an IDH1 peptide vaccine. This clonotype originated in a man aged 45 to 65 with glioma. DNA sequence: TGTGCCAGCAGCGAATGGCCCGGGACGGTCACTGAAGCTTTCTTT. Its coded protein is CASSEWPGTVTEAFF.